The 9 T cell receptor beta chains below come from one sample, sequenced in a study of T cell responses to AZD1222 COVID-19 vaccine. The protocol was immunoSEQ multiplex PCR, while the TCRdb copy is restricted to in-frame clones and leaves out a portion. Of about 130,000 clones in the sample, more than 70% are singletons; the top ten hold more than 9%. Sample: peripheral blood, taken on day 0 of AZD1222 vaccination. The receptors shown here come from an adult in good health.

This rearrangement joins TRBV3-1 (or the pseudogene TRBV3-2) to TRBJ2-7; D not certain. The V gene lost 1 base and the J gene lost 9 bases, with 10 bases spanning the gap. The CDR3 extends over 12 amino acids. The germline gives CDR1 LGHDT, CDR2 YNNKEL (reference sequence). The CDR3 DNA sequence: TGTGCCAGCAGCCAAGGGGCTCAAGGGCAGTACTTC. Amino acid sequence: CASSQGAQGQYF.

The V call is TRBV9, the J call TRBJ2-7; D is possibly TRBD1 (6 bases). From germline, CDR1 is SGDLS and CDR2 YYNGEE. The length of the CDR3 is 15 residues. Trimming removed 4 bases from V and 3 bases from J, with 17 bases in between. CDR3 bases: TGTGCCAGCAGCAGGATTCCGGGACAACTCTACGAGCAGTACTTC. Its protein product is CASSRIPGQLYEQYF.

The chain has TRBV19 and TRBJ2-7; perhaps TRBD1 as D (5 bases). V was clipped by 0 bases and J by 4 bases, with 10 bases between them. There are 14 residues in the CDR3. Looked up from germline, CDR1 is LNHDA and CDR2 is SQIVND (reference sequence). The CDR3 nucleotides read TGTGCCAGTAGTATAGATCCCCAGGGTTACGAGCAGTACTTC. This translates into CASSIDPQGYEQYF.

This rearrangement joins TRBV6-5 to TRBJ2-7; D gene ambiguous. V dropped 7 bases and J dropped 2 bases, with 12 bases sitting between them. Germline V CDR1 and CDR2: MNHEY, SVGAGI. The CDR3 covers 13 residues. Written as DNA, the CDR3 is TGTGCCAGCACCGGTAGGCAAGCCTACGAGCAGTACTTC. The encoded protein is CASTGRQAYEQYF.

This chain links TRBV13 with TRBJ2-7; either TRBD1 or TRBD2 may supply D (5 bases each). Germline lookup yields CDR1 PRHDT and CDR2 FYEKMQ (reference sequence). V was pared by 5 bases and J by 2 bases, with 28 bases between. The CDR3 runs 19 residues. The CDR3 region is CASSRSVGVDRVQTYEQYF. Written as DNA, the CDR3 is TGTGCCAGCAGCCGATCGGTGGGGGTTGACAGAGTACAAACCTACGAGCAGTACTTC. The full variable domain, with the rest looked up from reference TRBV13 and TRBJ2-7, is AAGVIQSPRHLIKEKRETATLKCYPIPRHDTVYWYQQGPGQDPQFLISFYEKMQSDKGSIPDRFSAQQFSDYHSELNMSSLELGDSALYFCASSRSVGVDRVQTYEQYFGPGTRLTVT.

DNA of the CDR3: TGTGCCAGCAGCTCCGGGGGGAGCTACGAGCAGTACTTC. Translation gives CASSSGGSYEQYF. V and J are TRBV7-2 and TRBJ2-7; 7 bases are shared with TRBD2. V shed 4 bases and J 3 bases; nucleotides not matched to a gene: 3. CDR1 is SGHTA and CDR2 is FQGNSA in the germline V gene. The CDR3 runs 13 residues.

This chain connects TRBV6-6 to TRBJ2-7; either TRBD1 or TRBD2 may supply D (5 bases each). The V and J ends lost 10 bases and 0 bases respectively, with 10 bases between them. Germline loops: CDR1 MNHNY, CDR2 SVGAGI (reference sequence). The CDR3 contains 12 residues. Here the CDR3 reads CAIRESSYEQYF. The CDR3 DNA sequence: TGTGCCATCAGGGAGAGCTCCTACGAGCAGTACTTC.

The gene calls are TRBV5-1 and TRBJ2-2; no definite D call. Germline V lookup: CDR1 SGHRS, CDR2 YFSETQ. This CDR3 comprises 15 residues. The V and J ends lost 7 bases and 6 bases respectively, with 19 bases between them. The CDR3 sequence: CASVRTQDGAGELFF. CDR3 DNA: TGCGCCAGCGTGAGGACGCAGGATGGGGCCGGGGAGCTGTTTTTT.

This chain connects TRBV11-2 to TRBJ1-1; D not certain. Germline loops: CDR1 SGHAT, CDR2 FQNNGV. The V gene lost 6 bases and the J gene lost 1 base, with 9 bases spanning the gap. The CDR3 spans 13 residues. CDR3 residues: CASSQSGNTEAFF. The CDR3 DNA reads TGTGCCAGCAGTCAAAGTGGGAACACTGAAGCTTTCTTT.